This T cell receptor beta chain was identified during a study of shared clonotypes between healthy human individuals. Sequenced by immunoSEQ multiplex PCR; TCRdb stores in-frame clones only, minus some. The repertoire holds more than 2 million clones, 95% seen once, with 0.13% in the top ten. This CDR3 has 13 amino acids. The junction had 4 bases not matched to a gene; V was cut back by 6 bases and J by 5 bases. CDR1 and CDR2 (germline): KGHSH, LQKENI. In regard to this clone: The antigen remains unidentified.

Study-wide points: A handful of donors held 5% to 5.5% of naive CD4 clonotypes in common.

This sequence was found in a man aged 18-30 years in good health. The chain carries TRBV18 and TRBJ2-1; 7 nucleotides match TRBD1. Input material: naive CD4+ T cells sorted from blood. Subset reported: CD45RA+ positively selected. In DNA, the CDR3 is TGTGCCAGCTCGACAGGGAATAACAATGAGCAGTTCTTC. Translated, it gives CASSTGNNNEQFF. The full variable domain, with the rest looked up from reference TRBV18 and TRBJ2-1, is NAGVMQNPRHLVRRRGQEARLRCSPMKGHSHVYWYRQLPEEGLKFMVYLQKENIIDESGMPKERFSAEFPKEGPSILRIQQVVRGDSAAYFCASSTGNNNEQFFGPGTRLTVL.